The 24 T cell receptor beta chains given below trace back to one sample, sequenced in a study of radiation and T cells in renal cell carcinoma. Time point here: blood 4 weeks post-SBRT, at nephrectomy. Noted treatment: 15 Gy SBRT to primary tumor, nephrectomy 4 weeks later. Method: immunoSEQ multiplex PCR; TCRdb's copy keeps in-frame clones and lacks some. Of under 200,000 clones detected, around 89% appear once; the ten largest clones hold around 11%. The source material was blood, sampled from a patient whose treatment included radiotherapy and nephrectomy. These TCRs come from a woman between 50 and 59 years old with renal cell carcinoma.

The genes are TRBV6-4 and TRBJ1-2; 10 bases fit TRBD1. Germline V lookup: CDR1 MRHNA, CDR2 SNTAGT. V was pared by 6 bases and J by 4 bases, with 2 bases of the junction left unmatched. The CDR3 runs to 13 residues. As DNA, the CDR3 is TGTGCCAGCAGAGGACAGGGGGGCTATGGCTACACCTTC. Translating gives CASRGQGGYGYTF.

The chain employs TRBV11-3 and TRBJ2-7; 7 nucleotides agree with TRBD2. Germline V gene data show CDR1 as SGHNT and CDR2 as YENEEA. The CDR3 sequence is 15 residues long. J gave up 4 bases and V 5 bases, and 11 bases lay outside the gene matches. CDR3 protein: CASSASSSGLYEQYF. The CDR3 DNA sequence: TGTGCCAGCAGCGCCAGTTCTAGCGGACTTTACGAGCAGTACTTC.

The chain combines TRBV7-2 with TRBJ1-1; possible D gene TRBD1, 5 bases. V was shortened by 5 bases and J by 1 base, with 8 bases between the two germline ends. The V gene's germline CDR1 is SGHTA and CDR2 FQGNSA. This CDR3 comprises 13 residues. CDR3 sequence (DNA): TGTGCCAGCAGCGTTGGACAGAACACTGAAGCTTTCTTT. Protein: CASSVGQNTEAFF.

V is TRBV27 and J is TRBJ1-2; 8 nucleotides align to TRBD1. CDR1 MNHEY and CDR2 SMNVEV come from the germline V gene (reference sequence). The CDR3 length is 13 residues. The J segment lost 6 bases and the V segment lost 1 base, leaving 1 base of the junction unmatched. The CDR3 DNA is TGTGCCAGCAGTTTATACAGGGGGGATGGCTACACCTTC. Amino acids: CASSLYRGDGYTF.

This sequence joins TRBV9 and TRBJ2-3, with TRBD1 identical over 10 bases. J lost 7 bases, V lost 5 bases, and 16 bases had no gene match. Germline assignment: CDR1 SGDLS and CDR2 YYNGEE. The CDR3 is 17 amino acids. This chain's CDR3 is CASSAMPRDRGTNTQYF. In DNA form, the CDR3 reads TGTGCCAGCAGTGCAATGCCCCGGGACAGGGGTACGAATACGCAGTATTTT.

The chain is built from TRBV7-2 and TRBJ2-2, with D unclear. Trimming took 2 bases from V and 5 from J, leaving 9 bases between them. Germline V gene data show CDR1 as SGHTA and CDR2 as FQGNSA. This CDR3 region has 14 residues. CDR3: CASSLRQVTGELFF. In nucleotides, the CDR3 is TGTGCCAGCAGCTTACGGCAGGTGACCGGGGAGCTGTTTTTT.

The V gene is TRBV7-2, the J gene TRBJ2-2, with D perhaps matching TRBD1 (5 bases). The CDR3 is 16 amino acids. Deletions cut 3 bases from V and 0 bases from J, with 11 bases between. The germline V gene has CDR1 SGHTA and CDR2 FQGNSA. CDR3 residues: CASSFQQVANTGELFF. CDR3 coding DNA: TGTGCCAGCAGCTTTCAACAGGTCGCGAACACCGGGGAGCTGTTTTTT.

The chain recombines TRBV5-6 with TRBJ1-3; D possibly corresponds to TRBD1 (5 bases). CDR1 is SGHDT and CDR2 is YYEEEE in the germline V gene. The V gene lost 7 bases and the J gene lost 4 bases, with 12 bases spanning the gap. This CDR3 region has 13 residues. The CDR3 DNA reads TGTGCCAGCTCAAGGGGAGCCGGAAACACCATATATTTT. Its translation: CASSRGAGNTIYF.

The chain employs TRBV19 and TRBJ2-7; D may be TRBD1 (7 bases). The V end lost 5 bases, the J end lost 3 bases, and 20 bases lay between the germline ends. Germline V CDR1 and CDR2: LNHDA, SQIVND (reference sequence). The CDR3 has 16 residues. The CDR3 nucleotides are TGTGCCAGTAGTCCCCAGACCCAGGGGGGTAACTACGAGCAGTACTTC. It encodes CASSPQTQGGNYEQYF.

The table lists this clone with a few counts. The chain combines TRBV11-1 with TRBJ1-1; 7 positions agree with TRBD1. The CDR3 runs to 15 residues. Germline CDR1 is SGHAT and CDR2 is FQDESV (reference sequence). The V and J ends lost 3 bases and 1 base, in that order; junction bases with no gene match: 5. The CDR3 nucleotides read TGTGCCAGCAGCTTGGCCGGGACAGCGAACACTGAAGCTTTCTTT. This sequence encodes CASSLAGTANTEAFF. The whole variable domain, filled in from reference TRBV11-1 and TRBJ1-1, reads EAEVAQSPRYKITEKSQAVAFWCDPISGHATLYWYRQILGQGPELLVQFQDESVVDDSQLPKDRFSAERLKGVDSTLKIQPAELGDSAMYLCASSLAGTANTEAFFGQGTRLTVV.

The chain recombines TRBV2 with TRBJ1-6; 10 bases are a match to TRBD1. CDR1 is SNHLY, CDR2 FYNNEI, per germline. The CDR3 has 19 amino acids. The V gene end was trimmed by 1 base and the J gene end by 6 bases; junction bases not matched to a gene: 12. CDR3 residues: CASSEEGSRGTGANSPLHF. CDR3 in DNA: TGTGCCAGCAGTGAAGAAGGGTCGAGAGGGACAGGGGCTAATTCACCCCTCCACTTT.

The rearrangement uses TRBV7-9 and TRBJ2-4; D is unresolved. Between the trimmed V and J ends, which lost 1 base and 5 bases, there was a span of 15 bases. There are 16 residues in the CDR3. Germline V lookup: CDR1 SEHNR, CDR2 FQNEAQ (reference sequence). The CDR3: CASSLVEGASENIQYF. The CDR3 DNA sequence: TGTGCCAGCAGCTTAGTGGAAGGTGCTTCCGAAAACATTCAGTACTTC.

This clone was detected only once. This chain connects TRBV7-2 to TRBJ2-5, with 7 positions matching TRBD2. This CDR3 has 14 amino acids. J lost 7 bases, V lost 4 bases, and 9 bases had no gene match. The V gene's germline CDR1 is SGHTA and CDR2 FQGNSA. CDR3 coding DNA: TGTGCCAGCAGCTCGGGACTACCCCGAGGGACCCAGTACTTC. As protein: CASSSGLPRGTQYF.

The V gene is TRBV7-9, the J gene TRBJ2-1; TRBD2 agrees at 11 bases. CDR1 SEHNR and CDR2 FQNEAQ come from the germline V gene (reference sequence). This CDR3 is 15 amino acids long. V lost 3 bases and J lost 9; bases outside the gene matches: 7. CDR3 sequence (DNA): TGTGCCAGCAGCTTCGTACTAGCGGGAGATCGTGAGCAGTTCTTC. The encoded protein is CASSFVLAGDREQFF. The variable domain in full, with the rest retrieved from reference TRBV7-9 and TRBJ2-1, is DTGVSQNPRHKITKRGQNVTFRCDPISEHNRLYWYRQTLGQGPEFLTYFQNEAQLEKSRLLSDRFSAERPKGSFSTLEIQRTEQGDSAMYLCASSFVLAGDREQFFGPGTRLTVL.

CDR3 nucleotides: TGTGCCAGCAGCTCGGACGGGATTGCGCCCCAGCATTTT. Its translation: CASSSDGIAPQHF. This sequence joins TRBV6-5 and TRBJ1-5; D ambiguous. V was shortened by 6 bases and J by 9 bases, with 15 bases between the two germline ends. This CDR3 has 13 amino acids. Germline loops: CDR1 MNHEY, CDR2 SVGAGI.

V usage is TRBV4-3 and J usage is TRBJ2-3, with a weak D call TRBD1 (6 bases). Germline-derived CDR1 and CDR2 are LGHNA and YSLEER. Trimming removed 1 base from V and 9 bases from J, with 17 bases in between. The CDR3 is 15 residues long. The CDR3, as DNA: TGCGCCAGCAGCCAAGTCTGGGGGCTGCGATACACGCAGTATTTT. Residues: CASSQVWGLRYTQYF.

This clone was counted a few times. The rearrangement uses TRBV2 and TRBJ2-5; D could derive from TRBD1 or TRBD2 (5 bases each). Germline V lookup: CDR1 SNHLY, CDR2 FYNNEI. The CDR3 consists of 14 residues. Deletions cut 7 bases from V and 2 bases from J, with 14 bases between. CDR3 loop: CASNLGPEQETQYF. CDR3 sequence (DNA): TGTGCCAGCAACCTGGGACCCGAACAAGAGACCCAGTACTTC.

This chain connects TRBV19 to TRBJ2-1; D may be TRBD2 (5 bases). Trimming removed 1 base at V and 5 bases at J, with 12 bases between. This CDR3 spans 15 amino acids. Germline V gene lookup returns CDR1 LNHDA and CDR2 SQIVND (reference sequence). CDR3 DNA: TGTGCCAGTAGTATAGGCCCTAGCAGTCACAATGAGCAGTTCTTC. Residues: CASSIGPSSHNEQFF.

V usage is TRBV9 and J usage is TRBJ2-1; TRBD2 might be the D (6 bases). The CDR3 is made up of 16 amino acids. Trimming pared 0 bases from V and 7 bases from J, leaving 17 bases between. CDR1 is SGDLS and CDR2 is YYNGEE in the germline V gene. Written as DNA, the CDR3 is TGTGCCAGCAGCGTAGATGACTACCCCCGGGGGAATGAGCAGTTCTTC. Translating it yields CASSVDDYPRGNEQFF. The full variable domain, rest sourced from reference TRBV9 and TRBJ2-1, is DSGVTQTPKHLITATGQRVTLRCSPRSGDLSVYWYQQSLDQGLQFLIQYYNGEERAKGNILERFSAQQFPDLHSELNLSSLELGDSALYFCASSVDDYPRGNEQFFGPGTRLTVL.

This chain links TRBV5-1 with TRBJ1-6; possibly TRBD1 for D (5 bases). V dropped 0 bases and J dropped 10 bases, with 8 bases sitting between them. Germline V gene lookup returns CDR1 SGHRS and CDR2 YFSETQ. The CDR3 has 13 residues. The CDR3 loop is CASSLEGASPLHF. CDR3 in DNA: TGCGCCAGCAGCTTGGAAGGGGCATCACCCCTCCACTTT.

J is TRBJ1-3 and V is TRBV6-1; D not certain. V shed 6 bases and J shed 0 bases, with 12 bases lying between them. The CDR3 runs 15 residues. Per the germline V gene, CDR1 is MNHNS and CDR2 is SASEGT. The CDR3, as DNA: TGTGCCAGCAGCACCGGGGTTTACTCTGGAAACACCATATATTTT. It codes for CASSTGVYSGNTIYF.

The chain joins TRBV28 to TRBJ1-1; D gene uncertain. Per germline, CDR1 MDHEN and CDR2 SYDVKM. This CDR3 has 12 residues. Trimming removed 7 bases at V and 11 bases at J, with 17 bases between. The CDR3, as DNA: TGTGCCAGCACCTCACGACCCTCTGGGGCTTTCTTT. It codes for CASTSRPSGAFF.

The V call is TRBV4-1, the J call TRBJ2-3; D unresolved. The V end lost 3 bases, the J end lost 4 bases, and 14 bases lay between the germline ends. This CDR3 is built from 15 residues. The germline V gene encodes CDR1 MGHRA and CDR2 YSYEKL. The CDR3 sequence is CASSQTRAGPDTQYF. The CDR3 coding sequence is TGCGCCAGCAGCCAGACCCGGGCCGGGCCAGATACGCAGTATTTT.

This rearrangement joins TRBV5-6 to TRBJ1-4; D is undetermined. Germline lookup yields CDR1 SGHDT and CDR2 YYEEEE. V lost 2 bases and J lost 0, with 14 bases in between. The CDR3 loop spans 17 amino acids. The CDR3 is CASSLSSLLATNEKLFF. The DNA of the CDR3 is TGTGCCAGCAGCTTAAGCAGTCTCCTTGCAACTAATGAAAAACTGTTTTTT.